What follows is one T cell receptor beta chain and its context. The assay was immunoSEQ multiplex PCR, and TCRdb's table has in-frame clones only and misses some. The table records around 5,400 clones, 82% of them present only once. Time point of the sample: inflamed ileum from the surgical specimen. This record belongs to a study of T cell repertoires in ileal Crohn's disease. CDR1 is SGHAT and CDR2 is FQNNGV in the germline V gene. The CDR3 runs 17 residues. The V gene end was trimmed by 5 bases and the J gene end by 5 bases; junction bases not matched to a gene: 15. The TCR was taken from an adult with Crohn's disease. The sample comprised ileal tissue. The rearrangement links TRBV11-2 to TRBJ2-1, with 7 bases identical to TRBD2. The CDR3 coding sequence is TGTGCCAGCAGCGTCCTTCCAGGCAGCGGGACTCACAATGAGCAGTTCTTC. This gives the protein CASSVLPGSGTHNEQFF.